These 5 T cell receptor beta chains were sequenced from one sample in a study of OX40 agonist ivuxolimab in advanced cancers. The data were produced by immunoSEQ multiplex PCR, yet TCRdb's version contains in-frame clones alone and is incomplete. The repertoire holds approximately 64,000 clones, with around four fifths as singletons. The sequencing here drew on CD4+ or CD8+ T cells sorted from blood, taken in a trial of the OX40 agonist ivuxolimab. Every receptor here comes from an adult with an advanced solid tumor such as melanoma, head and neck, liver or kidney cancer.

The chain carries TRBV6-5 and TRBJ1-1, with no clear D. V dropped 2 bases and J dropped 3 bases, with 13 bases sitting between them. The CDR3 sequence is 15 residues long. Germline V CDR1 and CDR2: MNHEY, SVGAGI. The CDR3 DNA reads TGTGCCAGCAGTTACAAGGGAGTTGGTGACACTGAAGCTTTCTTT. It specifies CASSYKGVGDTEAFF.

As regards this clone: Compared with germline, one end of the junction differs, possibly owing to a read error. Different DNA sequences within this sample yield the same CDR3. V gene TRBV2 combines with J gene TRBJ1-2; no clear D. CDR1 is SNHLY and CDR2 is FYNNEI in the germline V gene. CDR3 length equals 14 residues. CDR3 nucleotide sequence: TGCGCCAGCAGTGAAGTAGGGTCTAACTATGGCTACACCTTC. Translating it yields CASSEVGSNYGYTF.

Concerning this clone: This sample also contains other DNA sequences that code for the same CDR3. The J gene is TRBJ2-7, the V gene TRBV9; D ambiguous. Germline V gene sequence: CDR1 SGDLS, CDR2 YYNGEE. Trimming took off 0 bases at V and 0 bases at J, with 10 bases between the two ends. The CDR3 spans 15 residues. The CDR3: CASSVEGGSSYEQYF. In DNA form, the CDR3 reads TGTGCCAGCAGCGTAGAGGGCGGAAGCTCCTACGAGCAGTACTTC.

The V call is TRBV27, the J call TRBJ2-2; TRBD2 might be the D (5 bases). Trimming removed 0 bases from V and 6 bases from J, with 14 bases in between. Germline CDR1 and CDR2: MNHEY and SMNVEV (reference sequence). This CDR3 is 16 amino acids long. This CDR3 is CASSLSRRDEAGELFF. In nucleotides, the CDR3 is TGTGCCAGCAGTTTATCGCGACGGGATGAGGCCGGGGAGCTGTTTTTT.

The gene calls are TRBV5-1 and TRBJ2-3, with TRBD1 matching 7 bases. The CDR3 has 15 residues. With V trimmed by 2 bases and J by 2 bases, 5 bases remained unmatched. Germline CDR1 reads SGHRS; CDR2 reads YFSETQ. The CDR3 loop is CASSLQGIPTDTQYF. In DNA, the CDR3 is TGCGCCAGCAGCTTACAGGGGATTCCCACAGATACGCAGTATTTT. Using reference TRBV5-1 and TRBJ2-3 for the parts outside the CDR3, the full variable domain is KAGVTQTPRYLIKTRGQQVTLSCSPISGHRSVSWYQQTPGQGLQFLFEYFSETQRNKGNFPGRFSGRQFSNSRSEMNVSTLELGDSALYLCASSLQGIPTDTQYFGPGTRLTVL.